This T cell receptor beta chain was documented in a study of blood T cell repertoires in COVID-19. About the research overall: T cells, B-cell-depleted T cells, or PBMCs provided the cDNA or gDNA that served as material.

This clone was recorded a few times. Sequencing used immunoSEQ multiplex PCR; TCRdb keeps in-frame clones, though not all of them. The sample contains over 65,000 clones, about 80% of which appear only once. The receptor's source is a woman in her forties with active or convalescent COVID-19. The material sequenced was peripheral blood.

The CDR3 DNA is TGTGCCAGCTCTGAATCCCGGGGGGCGGTAATGAAGAACACTGAAGCTTTCTTT. This sequence encodes CASSESRGAVMKNTEAFF. The chain links TRBV18 to TRBJ1-1, with a weak D call TRBD1 (6 bases). Per germline, CDR1 KGHSH and CDR2 LQKENI. The CDR3 contains 18 residues. V lost 6 bases, J lost 1 base, and 24 bases lay in between.